What follows are 5 T cell receptor beta chains derived from one specimen sequenced in a study of T cells in Graves' hyperthyroidism and ophthalmopathy. TCR beta CDR3 region amplification was performed from RNA transcripts. The HTBI primer set drove a first-round RT-PCR of the TCR CDR3. TCRdb reanalysed the multiplex PCR reads using MiXCR and keeps one entry per CDR3 protein. The sample holds a few hundred thousand distinct CDR3 sequences; 18% are singletons and the top ten take 40%. What was sequenced was blood. All receptors derive from a man between 18 and 35 years old with Graves' ophthalmopathy.

This clonotype was seen a few times. The chain joins TRBV20-1 to TRBJ2-1, with 7 bases that match TRBD1. This CDR3 is 14 amino acids long. From germline, CDR1 is DFQATT and CDR2 SNEGSKA (reference sequence). The ends lost 6 bases at V and 4 bases at J; junction bases unmatched: 9. CDR3 sequence: CSAPGQATYNEQFF. The CDR3 DNA is TGCAGTGCCCCTGGACAGGCCACGTACAATGAGCAGTTCTTC.

This rearrangement joins TRBV5-5 to TRBJ2-7; possibly TRBD1 or TRBD2 for D (6 bases each). V lost 0 bases and J lost 0, with 19 bases in between. Germline assignment: CDR1 SGHKS and CDR2 YYEKEE (reference sequence). The CDR3 has 18 residues. CDR3 region: CASSLGLLGGKDSYEQYF. CDR3 bases: TGTGCCAGCAGCTTGGGCCTCCTGGGGGGCAAGGACTCCTACGAGCAGTACTTC.

This clonotype was detected only a few times. J is TRBJ2-7 and V is TRBV28; 9 bases align to TRBD1. Germline lookup yields CDR1 MDHEN and CDR2 SYDVKM. This CDR3 region has 18 residues. With 1 base clipped from V and 2 bases from J, the junction kept 12 bases outside the gene matches. Here the CDR3 reads CASSLLKLGDREAYEQYF. CDR3 sequence (DNA): TGTGCCAGCAGTTTATTAAAGTTGGGGGACAGGGAGGCCTACGAGCAGTACTTC.

The chain recombines TRBV3-1 with TRBJ2-2; D not certain. V lost 0 bases and J 1 base, leaving 15 bases between the germline ends. The CDR3 consists of 18 residues. Germline V gene lookup returns CDR1 LGHDT and CDR2 YNNKEL (reference sequence). The CDR3 loop reads CASSQDKLGPLNTGELFF. Written as DNA, the CDR3 is TGTGCCAGCAGCCAAGATAAATTAGGCCCTCTGAACACCGGGGAGCTGTTTTTT. The whole variable domain, filled in from reference TRBV3-1 and TRBJ2-2, reads DTAVSQTPKYLVTQMGNDKSIKCEQNLGHDTMYWYKQDSKKFLKIMFSYNNKELIINETVPNRFSPKSPDKAHLNLHINSLELGDSAVYFCASSQDKLGPLNTGELFFGEGSRLTVL.

Ten or more counts support this clonotype. The rearrangement links TRBV28 to TRBJ2-7; TRBD1 matches at 8 bases. Germline assignment: CDR1 MDHEN and CDR2 SYDVKM. V was pared by 4 bases and J by 3 bases, with 5 bases of the junction left unmatched. This CDR3 is built from 14 residues. The CDR3 bases are TGTGCCAGCAGTTCGGGACAGGTGCTCTACGAGCAGTACTTC. Protein product: CASSSGQVLYEQYF.